The 20 T cell receptor beta chains below come from one sample, sequenced in a study of OX40 agonist ivuxolimab in advanced cancers. Using immunoSEQ multiplex PCR, the repertoire was profiled, and TCRdb retains in-frame clones only, with some absent. The data contain 30,000 to 40,000 clones, 70% to 85% of them singletons. The sample consisted of CD4+ or CD8+ T cells sorted from blood, taken in a trial of the OX40 agonist ivuxolimab. The origin of the receptors is an adult with an advanced solid tumor such as melanoma, head and neck, liver or kidney cancer.

The chain joins TRBV7-8 to TRBJ2-3; the match to TRBD2 covers 10 bases. Germline trimming cut 0 bases from V and 4 bases from J; bases unmatched to any gene: 7. Germline CDR1 SGHVS, CDR2 FQNEAQ. CDR3 length equals 17 residues. The CDR3 reads CASSLASLAGASDTQYF. CDR3 DNA sequence: TGTGCCAGCAGCTTAGCGTCTCTAGCGGGAGCGTCAGATACGCAGTATTTT.

This clone occurred a few times. This sequence joins TRBV15 and TRBJ2-7, with no clear D. The CDR3 totals 14 residues. V was cut by 0 bases and J by 0 bases, with 6 bases left in between. Per germline, CDR1 LNHNV and CDR2 YYDKDF (reference sequence). This chain's CDR3 is CATSREGPSYEQYF. CDR3 sequence (DNA): TGTGCCACCAGCAGAGAGGGCCCCTCCTACGAGCAGTACTTC.

The chain links TRBV6-5 to TRBJ1-1; D is ambiguous. The CDR3 loop spans 13 amino acids. Trimming took 2 bases from V and 5 from J, leaving 9 bases between them. From germline, CDR1 is MNHEY and CDR2 SVGAGI. This chain's CDR3 is CASSYERVTEAFF. DNA of the CDR3: TGTGCCAGCAGTTACGAGAGGGTGACTGAAGCTTTCTTT.

This chain uses TRBV19 with TRBJ1-5; D uncertain. V was trimmed by 6 bases and J by 2 bases, leaving 17 bases between them. Germline CDR1 is LNHDA and CDR2 is SQIVND (reference sequence). This CDR3 contains 16 residues. Here the CDR3 reads CASRSVGYAGNQPQHF. The CDR3 DNA reads as TGTGCCAGTAGATCAGTGGGGTACGCGGGCAATCAGCCCCAGCATTTT.

The rearrangement joins TRBV7-9 to TRBJ2-3, with TRBD2 matching over 10 bases. CDR1 and CDR2 from the germline V gene are SEHNR and FQNEAQ (reference sequence). The CDR3 totals 17 residues. The V and J ends lost 4 bases and 2 bases, in that order; junction bases with no gene match: 9. The CDR3 region is CASSSEGSGGITDTQYF. The CDR3 DNA follows: TGTGCCAGCAGCTCGGAGGGTAGCGGGGGGATCACAGATACGCAGTATTTT.

This clone was detected only once. V usage is TRBV2 and J usage is TRBJ1-3; D is ambiguous. The CDR3 sequence is 14 residues long. CDR1 and CDR2 (germline): SNHLY, FYNNEI. V lost 7 bases and J lost 0, with 10 bases in between. The CDR3 is CASTKPSSGNTIYF. Written as DNA, the CDR3 is TGTGCCAGCACCAAGCCGAGCTCTGGAAACACCATATATTTT.

This chain links TRBV30 with TRBJ1-2; D ambiguous. Germline lookup yields CDR1 GTSNPN and CDR2 SVGIG (reference sequence). The V and J ends lost 7 bases and 7 bases respectively, with 19 bases between them. The CDR3 runs to 13 residues. The chain's CDR3 is CASFRSLTSGYTF. CDR3 DNA sequence: TGTGCCTCTTTTCGAAGTCTTACGAGTGGCTACACCTTC.

The genes are TRBV19 and TRBJ1-5; no firm D call. Germline V gene lookup returns CDR1 LNHDA and CDR2 SQIVND (reference sequence). CDR3 length: 15 residues. V was clipped by 10 bases and J by 2 bases, with 18 bases between them. CDR3 in amino acids: CAMSPRGGRNQPQHF. The CDR3 DNA reads TGTGCCATGTCCCCGCGGGGAGGCCGCAATCAGCCCCAGCATTTT.

V and J are TRBV6-1 and TRBJ2-5, with TRBD1 matching 8 bases. V dropped 4 bases and J dropped 4; count of bases not matched to a gene: 2. This CDR3 has 13 amino acids. Germline V gene sequence: CDR1 MNHNS, CDR2 SASEGT. The CDR3 loop reads CASSVDRGETQYF. In DNA, the CDR3 is TGTGCCAGCAGTGTTGACAGGGGAGAGACCCAGTACTTC.

The chain's CDR3 is CASRTGVVYGYTF. CDR3 DNA sequence: TGTGCCAGCAGGACAGGGGTTGTCTATGGCTACACCTTC. The chain couples TRBV18 to TRBJ1-2; 9 bases are a match to TRBD1. Trimming cost V 8 bases and J 4 bases; bases outside gene matches: 5. This CDR3 is built from 13 residues. Germline loops: CDR1 KGHSH, CDR2 LQKENI.

Written as DNA, the CDR3 is TGCGCCAGCAGCTTGGCACCGACAGGGGGATATGAAAAACTGTTTTTT. This codes for CASSLAPTGGYEKLFF. This sequence joins TRBV5-1 and TRBJ1-4; 9 bases fit TRBD1. The ends lost 0 bases at V and 6 bases at J; junction bases unmatched: 6. The CDR3 is 16 residues long. The germline gives CDR1 SGHRS, CDR2 YFSETQ.

The chain couples TRBV5-4 to TRBJ1-2; D may be TRBD1 (6 bases). The CDR3 has 13 residues. Trimming stripped 1 base from V and 3 bases from J, with 7 bases between. CDR1 and CDR2 (germline): SGHNT, YYREEE (reference sequence). CDR3 sequence reads: CASSLHRDYGYTF. As DNA, the CDR3 is TGTGCCAGCAGCTTGCACAGGGACTATGGCTACACCTTC.

This clone was counted between two and nine times. V gene TRBV6-6 combines with J gene TRBJ2-7, with D possibly being TRBD1 (5 bases). V lost 8 bases to trimming and J lost 1 base, with 15 bases between them. Germline V CDR1 and CDR2: MNHNY, SVGAGI (reference sequence). The CDR3 is 14 amino acids. CDR3 residues: CASPTLQGSYEQYF. The CDR3 nucleotides read TGTGCCAGCCCTACTCTGCAGGGTTCCTACGAGCAGTACTTC.

The rearrangement uses TRBV5-1 and TRBJ2-5, with D hard to call. The J call may be faulty, since TRBJ2-7 better matches the DNA end. The germline gives CDR1 SGHRS, CDR2 YFSETQ. The CDR3 runs 12 residues. DNA of the CDR3: TGCGCCAGCAGCCCTCTGAACTACGAGCAGTACTTC. Amino acid sequence: CASSPLNYEQYF.

The chain employs TRBV9 and TRBJ1-2; D is unresolved. Trimming removed 0 bases at V and 4 bases at J, with 10 bases between. The CDR3 length is 14 residues. Germline CDR1 SGDLS, CDR2 YYNGEE. CDR3 nucleotides: TGTGCCAGCAGCGTAGGTGGAGGGATCTATGGCTACACCTTC. It codes for CASSVGGGIYGYTF.

The chain employs TRBV29-1 and TRBJ2-3; 9 positions agree with TRBD2. With V trimmed by 0 bases and J by 5 bases, 9 bases remained unmatched. The CDR3 is 16 residues long. CDR1 SQVTM and CDR2 ANQGSEA come from the germline V gene. In DNA form, the CDR3 reads TGCAGCGTTGAAGAAGGGGCGGGGGGGCCTAGAGATACGCAGTATTTT. As protein: CSVEEGAGGPRDTQYF.

This clone was recorded a few times. The rearrangement links TRBV5-1 to TRBJ2-7, with TRBD1 matching 10 bases. This CDR3 region has 14 residues. Germline V CDR1 and CDR2: SGHRS, YFSETQ. J was trimmed by 6 bases and V by 0 bases; bases with no gene match: 3. The CDR3 sequence: CASSLGQGAFEQYF. As DNA, the CDR3 is TGCGCCAGCAGCTTGGGACAGGGGGCGTTCGAGCAGTACTTC.

The V and J genes are TRBV6-5 and TRBJ1-2; D is uncertain. CDR1 and CDR2 (germline): MNHEY, SVGAGI. The CDR3 is made up of 15 amino acids. V was pared by 4 bases and J by 0 bases, with 12 bases between. The CDR3 reads CASSSSVGANYGYTF. The CDR3 coding sequence is TGTGCCAGCAGTTCCTCCGTGGGAGCTAACTATGGCTACACCTTC.

The chain has TRBV7-8 and TRBJ1-2; TRBD1 might be the D (6 bases). The CDR3 spans 14 residues. V was trimmed by 5 bases and J by 3 bases, leaving 13 bases between them. The germline CDR1 and CDR2 sequences are SGHVS and FQNEAQ. The CDR3: CASSVQGTYYGYTF. The DNA for the CDR3 is TGTGCCAGCAGCGTACAGGGTACCTACTATGGCTACACCTTC.

Concerning this clone itself: Other DNA sequences from this sample encode an identical CDR3 as well. V and J are TRBV7-2 and TRBJ1-6; D gene unclear. Germline CDR1 is SGHTA and CDR2 is FQGNSA. This CDR3 comprises 15 residues. V was trimmed by 3 bases and J by 0 bases, leaving 6 bases between them. CDR3 DNA sequence: TGTGCCAGCAGCTTGGGAAGCTCCTATAATTCACCCCTCCACTTT. Protein: CASSLGSSYNSPLHF.